This T cell receptor (beta chain) was observed in a study of blood T cell repertoires in COVID-19. V was trimmed by 3 bases and J by 6 bases, leaving 10 bases between them. This CDR3 has 13 amino acids. The V gene's germline CDR1 is SGHAT and CDR2 FQNNGV. Assay used: immunoSEQ multiplex PCR; TCRdb lists only in-frame clones, some missing. The table lists 95,000 to 120,000 clones, just under 90% of them singletons, with over 4% in the top ten. This sequence was found in a woman aged 45-65 years with acute or convalescent COVID-19. Specimen: peripheral blood. The V call is TRBV11-2, the J call TRBJ2-3, with D tentatively TRBD2 (5 bases). CDR3: CASSFWTGDTQYF. CDR3 DNA: TGTGCCAGCAGCTTCTGGACGGGGGATACGCAGTATTTT.